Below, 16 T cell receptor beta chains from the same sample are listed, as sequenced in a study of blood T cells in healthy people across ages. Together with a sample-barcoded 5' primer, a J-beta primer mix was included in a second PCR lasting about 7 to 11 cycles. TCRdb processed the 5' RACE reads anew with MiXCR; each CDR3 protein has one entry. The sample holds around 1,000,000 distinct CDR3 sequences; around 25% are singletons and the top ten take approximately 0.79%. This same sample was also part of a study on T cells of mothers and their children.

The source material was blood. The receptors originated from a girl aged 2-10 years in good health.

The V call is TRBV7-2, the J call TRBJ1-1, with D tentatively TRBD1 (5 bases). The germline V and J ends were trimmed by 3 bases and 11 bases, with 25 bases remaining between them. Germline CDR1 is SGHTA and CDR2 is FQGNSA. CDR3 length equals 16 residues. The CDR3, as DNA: TGTGCCAGCAGCTTGCGGGGGTATGGCGGGAGCGCAGTGGCTTTCTTT. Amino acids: CASSLRGYGGSAVAFF. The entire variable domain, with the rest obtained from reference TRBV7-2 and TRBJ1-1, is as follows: GAGVSQSPSNKVTEKGKDVELRCDPISGHTALYWYRQSLGQGLEFLIYFQGNSAPDKSGLPSDRFSAERTGGSVSTLTIQRTQQEDSAVYLCASSLRGYGGSAVAFFGQGTRLTVV.

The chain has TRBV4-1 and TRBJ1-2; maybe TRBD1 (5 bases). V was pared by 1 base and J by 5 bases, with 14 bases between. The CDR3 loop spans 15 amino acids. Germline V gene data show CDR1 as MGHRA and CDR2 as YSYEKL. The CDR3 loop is CASSQVTDSRYGYTF. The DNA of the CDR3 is TGCGCCAGCAGCCAAGTAACCGACAGTCGGTATGGCTACACCTTC.

CDR3 nucleotides: TGCAGCGCCGGGACTAGATACACAGATACGCAGTATTTT. This gives the protein CSAGTRYTDTQYF. The chain employs TRBV29-1 and TRBJ2-3; the match to TRBD2 covers 8 bases. The germline CDR1 and CDR2 sequences are SQVTM and ANQGSEA. Losses at the gene ends were 7 bases for V and 2 bases for J; bases not matched to a gene: 5. The CDR3 contains 13 residues.

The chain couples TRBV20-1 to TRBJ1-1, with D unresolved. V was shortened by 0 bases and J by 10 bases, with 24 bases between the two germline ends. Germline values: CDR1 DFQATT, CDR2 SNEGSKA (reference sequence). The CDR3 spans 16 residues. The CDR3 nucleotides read TGCAGTGCTAGAGATTTCGTTTATGAAAAAGGGTATGTAGCTTTCTTT. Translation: CSARDFVYEKGYVAFF.

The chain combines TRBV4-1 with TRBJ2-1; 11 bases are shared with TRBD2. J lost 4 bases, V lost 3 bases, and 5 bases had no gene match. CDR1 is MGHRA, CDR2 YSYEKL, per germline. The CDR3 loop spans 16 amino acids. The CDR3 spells CASSHPGTSGYNEQFF. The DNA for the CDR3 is TGCGCCAGCAGCCACCCAGGGACTAGCGGATACAATGAGCAGTTCTTC.

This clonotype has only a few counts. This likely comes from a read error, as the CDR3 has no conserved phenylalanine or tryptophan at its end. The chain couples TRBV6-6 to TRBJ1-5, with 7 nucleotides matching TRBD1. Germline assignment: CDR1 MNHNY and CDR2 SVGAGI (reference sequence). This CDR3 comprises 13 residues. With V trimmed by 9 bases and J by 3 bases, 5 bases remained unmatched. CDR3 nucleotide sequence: TGTGCCAGTGGAGGGACAGTCAATCAGCCCCAGCATCTT. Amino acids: CASGGTVNQPQHL.

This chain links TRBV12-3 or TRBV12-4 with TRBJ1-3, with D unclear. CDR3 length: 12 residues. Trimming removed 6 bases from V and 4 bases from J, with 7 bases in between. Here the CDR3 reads CASRPGGNTIYF. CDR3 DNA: TGTGCCAGCAGACCTGGGGGAAACACCATATATTTT.

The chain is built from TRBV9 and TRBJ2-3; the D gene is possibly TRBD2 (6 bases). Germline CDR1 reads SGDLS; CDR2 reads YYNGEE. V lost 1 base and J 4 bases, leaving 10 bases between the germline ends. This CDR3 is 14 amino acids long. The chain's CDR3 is CASSVIGGADTQYF. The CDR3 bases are TGTGCCAGCAGCGTAATCGGGGGAGCAGATACGCAGTATTTT.

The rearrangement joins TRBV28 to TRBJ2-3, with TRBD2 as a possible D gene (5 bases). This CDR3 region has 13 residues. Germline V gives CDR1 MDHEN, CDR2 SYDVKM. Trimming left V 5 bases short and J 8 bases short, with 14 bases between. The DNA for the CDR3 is TGTGCCAGCAGTCCTGATACCAGCGGTACGCAGTATTTT. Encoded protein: CASSPDTSGTQYF.

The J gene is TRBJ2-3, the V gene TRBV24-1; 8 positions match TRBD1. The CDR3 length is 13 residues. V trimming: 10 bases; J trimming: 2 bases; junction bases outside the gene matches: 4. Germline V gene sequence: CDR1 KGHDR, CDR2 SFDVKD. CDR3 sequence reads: CATRQGPTDTQYF. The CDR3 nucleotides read TGTGCCACACGACAGGGGCCCACAGATACGCAGTATTTT.

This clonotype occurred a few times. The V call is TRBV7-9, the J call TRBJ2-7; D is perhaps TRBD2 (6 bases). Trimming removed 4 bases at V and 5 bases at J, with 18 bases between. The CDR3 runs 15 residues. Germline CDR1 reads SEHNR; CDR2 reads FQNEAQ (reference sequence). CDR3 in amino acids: CASSSSLSGRHEQYF. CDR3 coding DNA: TGTGCCAGCAGCTCCTCGCTTAGCGGAAGACACGAGCAGTACTTC. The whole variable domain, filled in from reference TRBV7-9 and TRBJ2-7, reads DTGVSQNPRHKITKRGQNVTFRCDPISEHNRLYWYRQTLGQGPEFLTYFQNEAQLEKSRLLSDRFSAERPKGSFSTLEIQRTEQGDSAMYLCASSSSLSGRHEQYFGPGTRLTVT.

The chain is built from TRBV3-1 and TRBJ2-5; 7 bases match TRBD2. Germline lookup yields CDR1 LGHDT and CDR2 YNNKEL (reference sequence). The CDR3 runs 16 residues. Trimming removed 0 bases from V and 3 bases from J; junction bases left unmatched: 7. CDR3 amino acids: CASSQEMVAGEETQYF. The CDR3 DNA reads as TGTGCCAGCAGCCAAGAGATGGTGGCGGGAGAAGAGACCCAGTACTTC.

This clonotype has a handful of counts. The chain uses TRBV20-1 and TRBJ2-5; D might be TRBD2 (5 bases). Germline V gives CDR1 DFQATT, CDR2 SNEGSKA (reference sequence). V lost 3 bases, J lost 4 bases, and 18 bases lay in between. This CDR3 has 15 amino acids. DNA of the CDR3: TGCAGTGCTAGTGCTGGAACTAGTCGGGTAGAGACCCAGTACTTC. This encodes CSASAGTSRVETQYF.

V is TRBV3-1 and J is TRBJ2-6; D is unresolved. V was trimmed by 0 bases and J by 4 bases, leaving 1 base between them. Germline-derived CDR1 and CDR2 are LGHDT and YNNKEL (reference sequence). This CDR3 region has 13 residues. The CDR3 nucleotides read TGTGCCAGCAGCCAAGAAGGGGCCAACGTCCTGACTTTC. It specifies CASSQEGANVLTF.

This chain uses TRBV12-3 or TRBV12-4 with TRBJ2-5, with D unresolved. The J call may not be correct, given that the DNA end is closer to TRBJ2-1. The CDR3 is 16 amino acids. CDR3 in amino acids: CASSFPLGGKSDEQFF. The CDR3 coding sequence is TGTGCCAGCAGCTTCCCCTTGGGTGGGAAGAGCGATGAGCAGTTCTTC.

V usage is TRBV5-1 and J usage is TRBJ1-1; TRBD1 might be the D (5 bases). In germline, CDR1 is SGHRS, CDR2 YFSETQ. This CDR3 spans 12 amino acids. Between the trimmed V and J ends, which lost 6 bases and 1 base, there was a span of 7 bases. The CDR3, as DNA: TGCGCCAGCACCGGGGCGAACACTGAAGCTTTCTTT. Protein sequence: CASTGANTEAFF. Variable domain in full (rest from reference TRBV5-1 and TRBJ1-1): KAGVTQTPRYLIKTRGQQVTLSCSPISGHRSVSWYQQTPGQGLQFLFEYFSETQRNKGNFPGRFSGRQFSNSRSEMNVSTLELGDSALYLCASTGANTEAFFGQGTRLTVV.